This T cell receptor (beta chain) originates from a study of cytomegalovirus exposure and HLA in healthy donors. Overall study findings and caveats: The study assumed roughly uniform donor sequencing depth for presence/absence analyses. Several of the most significant clusters appeared, in a later analysis, to be linked to common viral pathogens. In a later analysis, CMV-associated beta chains were mostly HLA-associated, it appeared. Confirmation in vitro established that three CMV-associated chains were specific for CMV antigens.

As concerns this clone: The antigen is not known.

The CDR3 loop spans 12 amino acids. With 0 bases removed from V and 10 bases from J, the gap between germline ends came to 9 bases. Germline V lookup: CDR1 SGHAT, CDR2 FQNNGV. PCR employed 60 Vbeta and 13 Jbeta primers. Only in-frame clones appear in the TCRdb table, and some are missing; sequencing was by immunoSEQ multiplex PCR. The table has roughly 150,000 clones, roughly 80% seen once. This chain connects TRBV11-2 to TRBJ1-2; D gene ambiguous. This receptor was obtained from a woman between 35 and 50 years old in good health and CMV-seropositive. Sequencing was done on a sample of PBMCs. CDR3 sequence reads: CASSLESHSYTF. CDR3 nucleotide sequence: TGTGCCAGCAGCTTAGAAAGCCATTCCTACACCTTC.